The table lists the clone carrying this TCR beta chain with a count of one. Its antigen is not identified. CDR1 is SSHAT, CDR2 FNYEAQ, per germline (reference sequence). The germline V and J ends were trimmed by 6 bases and 1 base, with 18 bases remaining between them. This CDR3 contains 17 residues. The source of the sample is a study of Ad26.COV2.S vaccination and SARS-CoV-2 variants. Across the whole study: In the study, Ad26.COV2.S was injected intramuscularly once, or twice 56 days apart.

Assay used: immunoSEQ multiplex PCR; TCRdb lists only in-frame clones, some missing. The data hold about 250,000 clones, with about 90% observed a single time. Treatment noted: roughly 18 received Ad26.COV2.S at low or high dose, single or two shots; 5 received placebo; per-sample allocation not given. Sampling happened 63 days after the first vaccine or placebo injection. The individual, an adult aged 18-55 years, was a donor in Boston. The shot given was an Ad26 vector that makes Wuhan-strain SARS-CoV-2 spike. Study observations and caveats: Researchers reported similar non-spike TCR breadth in vaccine and placebo recipients.

This clonotype was sampled from a person aged 18-65 years who received the Ad26.COV2.S COVID-19 vaccine or a placebo. This specimen was peripheral blood, taken in a trial of Ad26.COV2.S vaccine versus placebo. This chain uses TRBV7-7 with TRBJ2-2, with D perhaps matching TRBD1 (5 bases). The CDR3 is CASSPEQGDWNTGELFF. The CDR3 DNA follows: TGTGCCAGCAGTCCCGAGCAGGGTGATTGGAACACCGGGGAGCTGTTTTTT. Full variable domain (remainder filled in from reference TRBV7-7 and TRBJ2-2): GAGVSQSPRYKVTKRGQDVTLRCDPISSHATLYWYQQALGQGPEFLTYFNYEAQPDKSGLPSDRFSAERPEGSISTLTIQRTEQRDSAMYRCASSPEQGDWNTGELFFGEGSRLTVL.